What follows is one T cell receptor beta chain and its context. Its antigen is not known. The data are from a study of beta chain features in type 1 diabetes. Study findings and constraints: All four CD4+ subsets from Type 1 diabetes patients carried moderately but significantly shorter TCRB CDR3s. The cDNA sequencing approach could over-represent high-TCR-expressing cells. Any PCR bias toward short templates would affect both groups alike.

The entirety of the isolated RNA underwent reverse transcription, so expressed TCRB transcripts were sequenced. Assay: immunoSEQ multiplex PCR; the TCRdb copy retains only in-frame clones and omits some. The table has about 160,000 clones, 10% seen once. This CDR3 contains 13 residues. The V gene's germline CDR1 is SEHNR and CDR2 FQNEAQ (reference sequence). V shed 5 bases and J shed 6 bases, with 11 bases lying between them. The sequence derives from a man younger than 45 with type 1 diabetes. The gene calls are TRBV7-9 and TRBJ2-1; D is unresolved. Material for sequencing was central memory CD4+ T cells from blood. The CDR3 coding sequence is TGTGCCAGCAGCGCCTATAGTGCCAATGAGCAGTTCTTC. Residues: CASSAYSANEQFF.